This T cell receptor (beta chain) was obtained from a study of blood T cells in healthy people across ages. For the second PCR, which ran for about 7 to 11 cycles, a sample-barcoded 5' primer and a J-beta primer mix were used. TCRdb itself ran the 5' RACE reads through MiXCR, one entry per CDR3 protein. The sample lists some 1.5 million distinct CDR3 sequences; roughly 27% were seen once. Study conclusions and caveats: Long-lived donors exceeded aged donors in naive CD4+ cells and diversity. There was a strong correlation between TCR beta diversity and naive T cell percentage.

V was cut by 2 bases and J by 1 base, with 9 bases left in between. Germline CDR1 is ENHRY and CDR2 is SYGVKD. This CDR3 is 15 amino acids long. Those donating, healthy Caucasian individuals from Russia, were aged about 6 to 95. Total RNA amounts of at least 5 micrograms were extracted per sample. This clonotype was observed at least ten times. Its antigen is not known. The chain is built from TRBV10-3 and TRBJ2-4; possible D gene TRBD2, 5 bases. The sample consisted of blood. This receptor was obtained from a woman in her 30s in good health. CDR3 protein: CAISEGGGAKNIQYF. The CDR3 nucleotides are TGTGCCATCAGTGAGGGCGGCGGGGCCAAAAACATTCAGTACTTC.